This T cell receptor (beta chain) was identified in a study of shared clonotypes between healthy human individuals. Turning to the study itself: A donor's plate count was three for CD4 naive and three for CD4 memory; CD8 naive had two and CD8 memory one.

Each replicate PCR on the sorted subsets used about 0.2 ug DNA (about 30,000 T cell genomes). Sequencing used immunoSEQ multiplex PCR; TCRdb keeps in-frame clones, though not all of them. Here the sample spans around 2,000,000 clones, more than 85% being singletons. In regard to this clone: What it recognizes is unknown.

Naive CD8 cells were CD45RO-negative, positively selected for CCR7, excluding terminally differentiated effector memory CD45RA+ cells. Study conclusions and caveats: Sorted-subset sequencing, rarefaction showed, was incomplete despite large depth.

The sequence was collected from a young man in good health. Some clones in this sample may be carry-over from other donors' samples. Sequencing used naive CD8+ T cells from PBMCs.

The CDR3 sequence is CAISEGYREGYEQYF. The DNA for the CDR3 is TGTGCCATCAGTGAGGGGTACAGGGAGGGCTACGAGCAGTACTTC. This chain joins TRBV10-3 and TRBJ2-7, with D possibly being TRBD2 (7 bases). Between the trimmed V and J ends, which lost 2 bases and 3 bases, there was a span of 14 bases. The CDR3 consists of 15 residues. Germline V gene sequence: CDR1 ENHRY, CDR2 SYGVKD.